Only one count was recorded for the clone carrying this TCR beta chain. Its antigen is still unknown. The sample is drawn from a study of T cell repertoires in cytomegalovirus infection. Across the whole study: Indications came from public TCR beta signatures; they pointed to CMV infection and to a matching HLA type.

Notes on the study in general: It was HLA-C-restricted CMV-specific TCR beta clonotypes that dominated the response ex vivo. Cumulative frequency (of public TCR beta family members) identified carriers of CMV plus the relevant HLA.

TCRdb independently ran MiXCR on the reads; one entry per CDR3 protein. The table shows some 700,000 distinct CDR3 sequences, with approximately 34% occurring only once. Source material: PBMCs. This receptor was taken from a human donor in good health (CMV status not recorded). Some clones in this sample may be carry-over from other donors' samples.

The chain's CDR3 is CASSLGASVVYEQYF. In DNA, the CDR3 is TGTGCCAGCAGTTTAGGCGCTAGCGTGGTCTACGAGCAGTACTTC. The rearrangement uses TRBV27 and TRBJ2-7; D perhaps matches TRBD2 (6 bases). Trimming removed 2 bases at V and 3 bases at J, with 14 bases between. The CDR3 has 15 amino acids. The V gene's germline CDR1 is MNHEY and CDR2 SMNVEV (reference sequence).